The clone carrying this T cell receptor (beta chain) is a singleton in its sample. These data come from a study of cytomegalovirus exposure and HLA in healthy donors. After removal of 8 bases from V and 7 bases from J, the junction contained 7 bases not matched to a gene. This CDR3 is 12 amino acids long. Germline lookup yields CDR1 LGHNT and CDR2 FRNRAP. Use of 60 Vbeta and 13 Jbeta primers characterized the PCR. Data came from immunoSEQ multiplex PCR; TCRdb stores just in-frame clones and leaves some out. The table shows about 190,000 clones, with approximately 75% occurring only once. The chain employs TRBV12-5 and TRBJ2-5, with 7 bases matching TRBD2. Sequencing was carried out using PBMCs. This clonotype was obtained from a man aged 25-45 years in good health and CMV-seropositive. CDR3 sequence (DNA): TGTGCTAGTTCGGCGGGGGTCGGGACCCAGTACTTC. Protein sequence: CASSAGVGTQYF.